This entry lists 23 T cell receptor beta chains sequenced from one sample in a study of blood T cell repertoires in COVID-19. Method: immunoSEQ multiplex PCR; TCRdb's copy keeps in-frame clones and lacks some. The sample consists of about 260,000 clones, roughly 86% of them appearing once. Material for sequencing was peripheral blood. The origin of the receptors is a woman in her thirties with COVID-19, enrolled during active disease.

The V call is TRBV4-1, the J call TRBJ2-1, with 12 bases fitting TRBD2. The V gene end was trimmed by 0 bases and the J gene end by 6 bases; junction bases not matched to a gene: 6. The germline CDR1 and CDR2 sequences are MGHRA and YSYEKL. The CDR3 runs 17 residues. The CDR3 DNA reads TGCGCCAGCAGCCAAGAACCGACTAGCGGGAGTCGCAATGAGCAGTTCTTC. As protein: CASSQEPTSGSRNEQFF.

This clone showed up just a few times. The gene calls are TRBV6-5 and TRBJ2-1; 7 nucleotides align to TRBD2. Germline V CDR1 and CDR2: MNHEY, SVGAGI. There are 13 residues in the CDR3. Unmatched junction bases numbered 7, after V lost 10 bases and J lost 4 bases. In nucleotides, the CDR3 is TGTGCCACCCGGGACTACTCGTACAATGAGCAGTTCTTC. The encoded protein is CATRDYSYNEQFF.

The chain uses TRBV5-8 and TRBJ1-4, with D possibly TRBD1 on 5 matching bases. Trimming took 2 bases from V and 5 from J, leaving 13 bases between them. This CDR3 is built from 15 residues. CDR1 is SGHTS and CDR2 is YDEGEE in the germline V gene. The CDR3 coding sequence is TGTGCCAGCAGCTTAGGTGTTCAGGGCAATGAAAAACTGTTTTTT. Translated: CASSLGVQGNEKLFF.

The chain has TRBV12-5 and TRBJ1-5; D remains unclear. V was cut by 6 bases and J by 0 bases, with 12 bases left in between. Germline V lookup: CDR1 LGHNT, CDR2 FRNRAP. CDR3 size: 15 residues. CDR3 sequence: CASGPTVYSNQPQHF. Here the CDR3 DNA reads TGTGCTAGTGGGCCTACAGTTTATAGCAATCAGCCCCAGCATTTT.

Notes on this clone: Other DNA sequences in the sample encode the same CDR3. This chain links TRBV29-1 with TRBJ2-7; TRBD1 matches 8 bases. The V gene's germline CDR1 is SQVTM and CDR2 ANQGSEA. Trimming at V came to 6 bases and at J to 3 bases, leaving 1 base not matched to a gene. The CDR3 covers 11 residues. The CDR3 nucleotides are TGCAGCGTCGACAGGGGCTACGAGCAGTACTTC. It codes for CSVDRGYEQYF.

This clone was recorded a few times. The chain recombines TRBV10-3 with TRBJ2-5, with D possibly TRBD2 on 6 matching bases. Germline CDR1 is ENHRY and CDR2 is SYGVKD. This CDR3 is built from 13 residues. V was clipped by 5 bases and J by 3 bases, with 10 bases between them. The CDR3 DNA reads TGTGCCATCAGTCCGGGACTCGAAGAGACCCAGTACTTC. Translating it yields CAISPGLEETQYF.

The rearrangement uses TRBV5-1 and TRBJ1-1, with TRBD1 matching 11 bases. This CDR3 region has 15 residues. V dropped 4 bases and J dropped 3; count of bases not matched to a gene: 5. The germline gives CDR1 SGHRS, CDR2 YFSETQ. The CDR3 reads CASSPGQGADTEAFF. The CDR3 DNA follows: TGCGCCAGCAGCCCAGGACAGGGGGCAGACACTGAAGCTTTCTTT.

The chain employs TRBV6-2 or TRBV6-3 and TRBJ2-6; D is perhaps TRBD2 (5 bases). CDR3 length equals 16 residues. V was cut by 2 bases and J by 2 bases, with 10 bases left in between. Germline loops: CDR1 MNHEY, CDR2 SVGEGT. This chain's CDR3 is CASSYLTGTGANVLTF. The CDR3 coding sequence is TGTGCCAGCAGTTACCTGACGGGGACTGGGGCCAACGTCCTGACTTTC.

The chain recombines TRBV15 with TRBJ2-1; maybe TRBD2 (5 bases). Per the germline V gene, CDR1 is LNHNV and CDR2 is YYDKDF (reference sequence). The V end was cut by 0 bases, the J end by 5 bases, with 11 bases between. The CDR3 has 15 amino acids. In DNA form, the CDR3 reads TGTGCCACCAGCAGAGATTCAGGAGGTAACAATGAGCAGTTCTTC. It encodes CATSRDSGGNNEQFF.

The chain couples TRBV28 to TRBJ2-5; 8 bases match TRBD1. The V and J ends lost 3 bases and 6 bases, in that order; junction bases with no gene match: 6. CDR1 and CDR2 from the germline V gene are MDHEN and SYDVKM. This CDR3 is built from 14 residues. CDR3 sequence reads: CASSFAGGEQTQYF. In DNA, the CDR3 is TGTGCCAGCAGTTTCGCAGGGGGCGAACAGACCCAGTACTTC.

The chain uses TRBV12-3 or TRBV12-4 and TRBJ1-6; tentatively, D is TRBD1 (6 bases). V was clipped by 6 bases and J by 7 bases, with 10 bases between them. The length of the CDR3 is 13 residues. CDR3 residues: CASSPGENSPLHF. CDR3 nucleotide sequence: TGTGCCAGCAGCCCAGGGGAAAATTCACCCCTCCACTTT.

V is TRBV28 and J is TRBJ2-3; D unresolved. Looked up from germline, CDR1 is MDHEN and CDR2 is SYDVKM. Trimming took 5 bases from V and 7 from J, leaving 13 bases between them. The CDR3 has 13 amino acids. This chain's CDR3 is CASSPPPQYTQYF. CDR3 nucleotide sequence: TGTGCCAGCAGTCCCCCCCCTCAGTATACGCAGTATTTT.

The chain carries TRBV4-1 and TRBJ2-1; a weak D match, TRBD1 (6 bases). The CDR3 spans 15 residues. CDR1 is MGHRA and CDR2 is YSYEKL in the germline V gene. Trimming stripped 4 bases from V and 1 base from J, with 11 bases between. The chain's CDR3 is CASSLTGSSYNEQFF. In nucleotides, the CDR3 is TGCGCCAGCAGCCTGACAGGCTCTTCCTACAATGAGCAGTTCTTC.

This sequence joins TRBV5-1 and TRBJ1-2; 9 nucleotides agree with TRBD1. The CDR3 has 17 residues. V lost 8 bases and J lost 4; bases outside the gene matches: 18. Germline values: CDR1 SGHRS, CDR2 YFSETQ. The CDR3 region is CASSSRGGTGMLYGYTF. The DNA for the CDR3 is TGCGCCAGTTCGTCAAGAGGAGGGACAGGGATGCTCTATGGCTACACCTTC.

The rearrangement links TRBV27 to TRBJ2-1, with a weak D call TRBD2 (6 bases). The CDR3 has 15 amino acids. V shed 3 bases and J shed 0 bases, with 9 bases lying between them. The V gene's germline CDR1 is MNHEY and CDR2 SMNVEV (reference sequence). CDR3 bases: TGTGCCAGCAGTTTTTTCGGGGGCTCCTACAATGAGCAGTTCTTC. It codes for CASSFFGGSYNEQFF.

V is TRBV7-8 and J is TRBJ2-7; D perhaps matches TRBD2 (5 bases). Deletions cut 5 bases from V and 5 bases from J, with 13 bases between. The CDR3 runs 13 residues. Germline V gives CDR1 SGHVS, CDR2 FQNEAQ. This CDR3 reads CASSTLGGDEQYF. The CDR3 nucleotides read TGTGCCAGCAGCACGCTTGGAGGAGACGAGCAGTACTTC.

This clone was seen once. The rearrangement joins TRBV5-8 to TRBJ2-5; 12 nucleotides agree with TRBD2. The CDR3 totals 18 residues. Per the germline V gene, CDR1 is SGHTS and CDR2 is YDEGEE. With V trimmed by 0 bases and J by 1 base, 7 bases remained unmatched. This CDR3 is CASSLALTTSGSQETQYF. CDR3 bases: TGTGCCAGCAGCTTGGCCCTCACGACTAGCGGGAGCCAAGAGACCCAGTACTTC.

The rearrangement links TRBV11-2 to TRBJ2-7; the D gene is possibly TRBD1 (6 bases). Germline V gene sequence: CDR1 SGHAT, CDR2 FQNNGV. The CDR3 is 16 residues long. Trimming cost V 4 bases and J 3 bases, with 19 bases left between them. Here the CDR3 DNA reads TGTGCCAGCAGCTCATCCCTGACAGGCTCGGTCTACGAGCAGTACTTC. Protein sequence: CASSSSLTGSVYEQYF.

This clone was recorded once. As DNA, the CDR3 is TGTGCCAGCAGTTACGGGACTAGCGGAACCTACAATGAGCAGTTCTTC. It is translated as CASSYGTSGTYNEQFF. The chain has TRBV28 and TRBJ2-1; 11 bases are a match to TRBD2. Trimming took 4 bases from V and 2 from J; bases not matched to a gene: 4. The CDR3 consists of 16 residues. The germline CDR1 and CDR2 sequences are MDHEN and SYDVKM.

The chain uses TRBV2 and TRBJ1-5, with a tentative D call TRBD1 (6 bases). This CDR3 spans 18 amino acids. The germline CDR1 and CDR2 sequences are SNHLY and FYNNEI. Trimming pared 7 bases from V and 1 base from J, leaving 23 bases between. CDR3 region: CASTPRGGQGWSNQPQHF. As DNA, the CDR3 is TGTGCCAGCACCCCGCGGGGGGGGCAGGGCTGGAGCAATCAGCCCCAGCATTTT.

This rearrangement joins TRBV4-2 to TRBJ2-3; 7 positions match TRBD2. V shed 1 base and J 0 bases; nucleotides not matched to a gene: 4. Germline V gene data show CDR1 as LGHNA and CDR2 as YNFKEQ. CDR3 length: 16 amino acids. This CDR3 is CASSQAPSGSTDTQYF. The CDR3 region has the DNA TGTGCCAGCAGCCAAGCCCCTAGCGGAAGCACAGATACGCAGTATTTT.

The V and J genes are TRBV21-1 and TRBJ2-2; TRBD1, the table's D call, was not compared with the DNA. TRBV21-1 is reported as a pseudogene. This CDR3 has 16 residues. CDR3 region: CASTPPGTSNTGELFF. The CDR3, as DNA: TGTGCCAGCACCCCCCCCGGGACATCTAACACCGGGGAGCTGTTTTTT.

CDR3 amino acids: CASNLAVKGPYEQYF. The CDR3 DNA follows: TGTGCCAGCAACCTAGCAGTGAAAGGGCCCTACGAGCAGTACTTC. This rearrangement joins TRBV27 to TRBJ2-7, with D maybe TRBD2 (5 bases). V was shortened by 7 bases and J by 2 bases, with 18 bases between the two germline ends. The germline gives CDR1 MNHEY, CDR2 SMNVEV (reference sequence). The CDR3 consists of 15 residues.